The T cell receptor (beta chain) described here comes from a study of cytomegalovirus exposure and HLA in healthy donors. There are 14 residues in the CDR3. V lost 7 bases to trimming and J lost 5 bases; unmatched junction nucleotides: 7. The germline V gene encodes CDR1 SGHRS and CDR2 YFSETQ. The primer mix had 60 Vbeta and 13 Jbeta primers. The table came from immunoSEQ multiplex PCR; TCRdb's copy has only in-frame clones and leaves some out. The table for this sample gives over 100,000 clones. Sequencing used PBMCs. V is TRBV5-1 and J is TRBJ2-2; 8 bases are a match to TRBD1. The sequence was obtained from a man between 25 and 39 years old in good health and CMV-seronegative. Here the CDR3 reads CASGGQGGTGELFF. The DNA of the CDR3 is TGCGCCAGCGGCGGACAGGGCGGGACCGGGGAGCTGTTTTTT.